This TCR beta chain was captured by sequencing in a study of blood T cells in healthy people across ages. Notes on the study in general: Long-lived and aged donors differed, with more naive CD4+ cells and higher diversity in the long-lived. One million T cells yielded diversity estimates that were considered underestimates.

Primers used in a second PCR of roughly 6 to 11 cycles were a sample-barcoded 5' primer and a J-beta primer mix. TCRdb passed the 5' RACE reads through MiXCR, listing each CDR3 protein once. The sample holds about 780,000 distinct CDR3 sequences, roughly 46% seen once. Points on this clonotype: Its antigen remains unidentified.

The sample was blood. This receptor was obtained from a man older than 75 in good health.

The CDR3 region is CASRLGQIFNYGYTF. The CDR3 DNA reads TGTGCCAGCAGACTCGGACAGATTTTTAACTATGGCTACACCTTC. The gene calls are TRBV12-3 or TRBV12-4 and TRBJ1-2; TRBD1 might be the D (6 bases). The CDR3 sequence is 15 residues long. Trimming stripped 6 bases from V and 1 base from J, with 15 bases between.